This TCR beta chain emerged from a study of CD4 T cells in relation to SARS-CoV-2 and coronaviruses. Study at large: Shared crossreactive spike epitopes were mapped to their HLA restriction.

The data were produced by immunoSEQ multiplex PCR, yet TCRdb's version contains in-frame clones alone and is incomplete. Of about 59,000 clones in the sample, 86% are singletons; the top ten hold about 1.4%. On this clone itself: Its target is unknown.

V was cut by 2 bases and J by 4 bases, with 17 bases left in between. This CDR3 contains 17 residues. Germline V gives CDR1 SEHNR, CDR2 FQNEAQ (reference sequence). Study-wide points: Monoreactive clones expanded significantly more to SARS-CoV-2 than crossreactive clones did. About 64% of donors had memory CD4+ clonotypes crossrecognizing SARS-CoV-2 and common cold coronavirus spike.

CD4+ T cells from unexposed donors were obtained before the COVID-19 pandemic (2011-2018). The sequenced sample consisted of memory CD4+ T cells from PBMCs. The chain employs TRBV7-9 and TRBJ1-4; tentative D call: TRBD1 (5 bases). The receptor was derived from a human donor in good health. CDR3 bases: TGTGCCAGCAGCTTACGGCAGGGCCTCATCGTTAATGAAAAACTGTTTTTT. Protein product: CASSLRQGLIVNEKLFF.